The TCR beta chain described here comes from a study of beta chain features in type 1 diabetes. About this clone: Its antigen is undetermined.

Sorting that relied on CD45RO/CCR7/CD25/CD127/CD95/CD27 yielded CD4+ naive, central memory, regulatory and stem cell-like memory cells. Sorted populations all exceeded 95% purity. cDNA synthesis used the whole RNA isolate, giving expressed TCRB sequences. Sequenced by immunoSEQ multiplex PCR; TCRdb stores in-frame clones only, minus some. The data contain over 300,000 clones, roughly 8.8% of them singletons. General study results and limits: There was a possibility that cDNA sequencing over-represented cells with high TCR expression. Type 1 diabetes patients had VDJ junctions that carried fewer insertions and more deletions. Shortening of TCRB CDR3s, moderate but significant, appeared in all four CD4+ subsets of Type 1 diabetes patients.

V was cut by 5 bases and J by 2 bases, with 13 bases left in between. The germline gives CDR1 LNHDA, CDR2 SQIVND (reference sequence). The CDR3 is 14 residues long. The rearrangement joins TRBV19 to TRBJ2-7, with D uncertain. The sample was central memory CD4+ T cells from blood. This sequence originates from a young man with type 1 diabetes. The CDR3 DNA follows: TGTGCCAGTAGTCCGAAGGGTATCGCCTACGAGCAGTACTTC. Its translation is CASSPKGIAYEQYF.